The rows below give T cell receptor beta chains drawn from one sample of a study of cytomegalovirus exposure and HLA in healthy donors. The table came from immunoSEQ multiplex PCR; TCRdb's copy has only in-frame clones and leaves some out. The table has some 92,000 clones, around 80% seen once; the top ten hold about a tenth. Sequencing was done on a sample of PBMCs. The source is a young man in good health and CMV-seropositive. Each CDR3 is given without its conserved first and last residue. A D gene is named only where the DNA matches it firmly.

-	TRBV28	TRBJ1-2	ASSLLAGSGGYT
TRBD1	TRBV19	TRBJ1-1	ASIGTGAGGRTLNTEAF
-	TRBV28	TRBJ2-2	ASSLQGRNTGELF
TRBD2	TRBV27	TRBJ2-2	ASSALAGGPARTGELF
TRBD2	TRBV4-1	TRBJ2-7	ASSQDFGLDEQY
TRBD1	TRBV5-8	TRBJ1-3	ASSPKSTGPPYSGNTIY
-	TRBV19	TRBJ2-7	ASSIGGVGSYEQY
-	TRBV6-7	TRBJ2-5	ASSYSGAEQETQY
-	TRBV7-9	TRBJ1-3	ASSIGSGNTIY
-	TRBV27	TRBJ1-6	ASSLTDISSAVSYNSPLH
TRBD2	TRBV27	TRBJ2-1	ASSLPYRDGRYNEQF
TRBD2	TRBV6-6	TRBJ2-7	ASGEGALEQY
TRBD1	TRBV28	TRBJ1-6	ASSFYWTGNSPLH
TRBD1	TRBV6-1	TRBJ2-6	ASRTGFSGANVLT
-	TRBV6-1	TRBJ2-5	ASNRDIQETQY
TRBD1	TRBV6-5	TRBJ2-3	ASSSDRASDTQY
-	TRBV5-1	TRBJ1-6	ASSFEGPNSPLH
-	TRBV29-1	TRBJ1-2	SVQVSYGYT
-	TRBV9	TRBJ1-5	ASSGTGSSNQPQH
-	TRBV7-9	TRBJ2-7	ASSLDEVRASYEQY
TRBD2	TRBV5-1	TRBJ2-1	ASSSKAGSYNEQF
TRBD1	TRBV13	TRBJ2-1	ASSRTGDPLDEQF
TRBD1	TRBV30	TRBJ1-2	AWSAPPGQGTYGYT
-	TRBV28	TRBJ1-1	ASSIQQVNTEAF
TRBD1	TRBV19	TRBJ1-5	ARLMTGFSPYSNQPQH
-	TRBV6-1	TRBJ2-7	ASSEGPRQSSYEQY
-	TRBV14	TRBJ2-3	ASSQVGGRADTQY
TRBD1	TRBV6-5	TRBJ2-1	ASGGTGNLYNEQF
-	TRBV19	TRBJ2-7	ASSIGPGQLYEQY
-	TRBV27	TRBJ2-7	ASSFGSQPGDEQY
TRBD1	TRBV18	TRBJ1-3	ASSPGTGTSGNTIY
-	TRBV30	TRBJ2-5	AWARGSIPETQY
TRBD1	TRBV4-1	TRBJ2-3	ASSQGQGATDTQY
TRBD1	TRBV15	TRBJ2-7	ATSRRQGTYEQY
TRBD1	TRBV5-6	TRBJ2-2	ASSWTGPGELF
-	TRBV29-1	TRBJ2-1	SVSPGSTVMQF
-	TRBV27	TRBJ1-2	ASSSTLTEYYGYT
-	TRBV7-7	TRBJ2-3	ASSRTQGKAQY
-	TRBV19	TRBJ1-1	ASSVAGKNTEAF
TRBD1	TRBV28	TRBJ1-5	ASSLEGQKPQH
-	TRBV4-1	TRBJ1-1	ASSQDPPGLGTEAF
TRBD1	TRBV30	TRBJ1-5	AWSGVRQGFQPQH
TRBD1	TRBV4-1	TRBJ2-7	ASSLLDRGRGY
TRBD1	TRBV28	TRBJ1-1	ASSPRQGKGTEAF
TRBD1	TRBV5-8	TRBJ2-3	ASSQGTGIDTQY
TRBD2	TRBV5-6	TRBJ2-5	ASSLIVAGGPQQETQY
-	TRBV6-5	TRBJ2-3	ASSNGPGGRY
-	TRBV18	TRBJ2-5	ASSPRGSVRETQY
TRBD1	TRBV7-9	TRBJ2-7	ASSGQGGYEQY
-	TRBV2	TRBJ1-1	ASLLGRATEAF
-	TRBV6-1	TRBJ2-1	ASTLRGGGYNEQF